This T cell receptor (beta chain) derives from a study of Ad26.COV2.S vaccination and SARS-CoV-2 variants. Treatment here: around 19 received Ad26.COV2.S at low or high dose, single or two shots; 5 received placebo; per-sample allocation not given. It was on day 63 after the first vaccine or placebo injection that samples were taken. This adult donor, from Boston, was 18-55 years old. The junction had 11 bases not matched to a gene; V was cut back by 4 bases and J by 3 bases. Germline values: CDR1 SGDLS, CDR2 YYNGEE. CDR3 length: 17 residues. Assay used: immunoSEQ multiplex PCR; TCRdb lists only in-frame clones, some missing. The table lists about 350,000 clones, about nine tenths of them singletons.

The TCR comes from a person aged 18-60 years who received the Ad26.COV2.S COVID-19 vaccine or a placebo. The J gene is TRBJ2-2, the V gene TRBV9, with 8 bases that match TRBD2. The sample was peripheral blood, taken in a trial of Ad26.COV2.S vaccine versus placebo. The CDR3 DNA follows: TGTGCCAGCAGCTTCCGTTCGGGGGGGCCGGACACCGGGGAGCTGTTTTTT. It codes for CASSFRSGGPDTGELFF.